This TCR beta chain was sequenced during a study of blood T cell repertoires in COVID-19 (dated by TCRdb to the early 2020s). Context from the whole study: Samples from collaborators originated in the United States, Italy and Spain and spanned both the acute and convalescent phases of COVID-19. The material from the prospective study consisted of cDNA or gDNA derived from T cells, B-cell-depleted T cells, or PBMCs. Deeply sampled blood TCRbeta repertoires from subjects exposed to, actively infected with, or recovered from COVID-19 were included in the dataset. A freely available public database, intended as a resource for researchers studying the immune response to SARS-CoV-2, is where the repertoires were released. Samples were obtained from the ongoing ImmuneRACE study (first 160 participants) and from over 1,000 subjects provided by 6 global collaborators. A de-identified subject ID, COVID-19 status, age in years and sex were almost always included in the sample metadata. Where HLA class I and class II types were available, the types were taken from metadata supplied by the sample provider, not from assay-based typing.

General study outcomes and caveats: Clinical and demographic metadata were provided uncurated, with the amount varying by source and participant.

Based on the germline V gene, the CDR1 and CDR2 sequences are SGHVS and FQNEAQ. Trimmed from V: 5 bases; trimmed from J: 8 bases; junction bases lacking a gene match: 16. The cysteine opens and the phenylalanine closes a CDR3 of 18 amino acids. The sequence is cut down to CDR3 DNA, 54 bases in frame from base 1. Collaborating institutions collected whole blood in K2EDTA tubes following their own protocols. For TCRbeta analysis, collaborator samples were shipped as frozen whole blood, as isolated PBMCs, or as DNA extracted from either sample type. About this clone: It has no known antigen specificity. Base qualities are not at hand, and no much larger clone is one base apart.

The immunoSEQ Assay, a bias-controlled multiplex PCR, was used to amplify TCRbeta CDR3 regions from genomic DNA. Per the source publication's procedure: The number of nucleated cells in each sample was estimated by amplification of reference gene primers within the assay. To quantify the absolute abundance of each unique TCRbeta CDR3 rearrangement, sequence reads were collapsed and filtered. For each sample, productive Simpson clonality was calculated as the square root of Simpson's diversity index over productive rearrangements. In its TCRdb copy, this immuneACCESS table keeps in-frame sequences only and misses some clones. Where compared with another copy, unresolved V genes explain less than half of these, and the others have no known cause. V and J calls and clone size come straight from that table; D and trimming were deduced from the DNA. The sample contains 150,000 to 200,000 clones, over 70% of them found a single time. Together, the top ten hold roughly 17% of the sample.

This clonotype was obtained from a man aged 60-69 years with active or convalescent COVID-19. The chain is encoded by TRBV7-8 joined to TRBJ2-1, with TRBD2 identical over 12 junction bases. Sequencing was carried out using peripheral blood. The nucleotide sequence reads as follows: TGTGCCAGCAGCGGGGTCTGGGGAACTAGCGGGAGGATTGATGAGCAGTTCTTC. This sequence encodes CASSGVWGTSGRIDEQFF.